This T cell receptor (beta chain) was documented in a study of T-cell reconstitution after alpha-beta-depleted transplantation in children. Findings and caveats of the study: By about two months after transplant, alpha-beta T cells reportedly arose from several hundred graft clones that had expanded. After transplant, high TCRbeta diversity at day 60 in some patients arose from surviving recipient T cells and thymic progenitors. At one year after transplant, newly produced T cells mostly accounted for T-cell counts and diversity.

On this clonotype itself: Its antigen is undetermined.

The authors prepared the TCRbeta library with unique molecular identifiers. From the PCR reads, TCRdb called clonotypes with MiXCR, one entry per CDR3 protein. The table has about 240,000 distinct CDR3 sequences, roughly 23% seen once. The TCR comes from a girl aged 2-9 years with Fanconi anemia, due to receive a stem cell transplant. Specimen: PBMCs, collected before TCRalphabeta/CD19-depleted stem cell transplant.

The CDR3 protein is CASSLDSGSYNEQFF. The CDR3 coding sequence is TGTGCCAGCAGCTTAGATAGCGGCTCCTACAATGAGCAGTTCTTC. This rearrangement joins TRBV7-3 to TRBJ2-1; a weak D match, TRBD2 (6 bases). Trimming took off 2 bases at V and 0 bases at J, with 8 bases between the two ends. CDR3 length: 15 residues. Per germline, CDR1 SGHTA and CDR2 FQGTGA.